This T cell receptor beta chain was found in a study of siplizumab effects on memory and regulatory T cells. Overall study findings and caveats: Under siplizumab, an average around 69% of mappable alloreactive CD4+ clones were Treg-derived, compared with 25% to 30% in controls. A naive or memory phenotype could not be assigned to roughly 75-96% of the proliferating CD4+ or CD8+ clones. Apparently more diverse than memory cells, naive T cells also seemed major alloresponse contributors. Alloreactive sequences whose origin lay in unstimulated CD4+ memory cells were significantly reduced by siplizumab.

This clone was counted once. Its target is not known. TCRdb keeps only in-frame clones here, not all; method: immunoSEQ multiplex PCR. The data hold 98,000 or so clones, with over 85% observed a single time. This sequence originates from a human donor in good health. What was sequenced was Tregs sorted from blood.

In DNA, the CDR3 is TGTGCCAGCACCTTGGGACTTAACTATGGCTACACCTTC. Translation gives CASTLGLNYGYTF. V gene TRBV2 combines with J gene TRBJ1-2; perhaps TRBD1 as D (5 bases). Per germline, CDR1 SNHLY and CDR2 FYNNEI. Trimming cost V 7 bases and J 1 base, with 10 bases left between them. The CDR3 extends over 13 amino acids.